These 32 T cell receptor beta chains share one sample of origin, sequenced in a study of T cells in Graves' hyperthyroidism and ophthalmopathy. Using RNA transcripts as the source, TCR beta CDR3 regions were amplified. The TCR CDR3 was amplified in a first-round RT-PCR using the HTBI primer set. TCRdb reprocessed the multiplex PCR reads with MiXCR, giving one entry per CDR3 protein. Of approximately 500,000 distinct CDR3 sequences in the sample, 40% to 55% were seen once. Source material: peripheral blood or thyroid tissue (not recorded which). The receptors originated from a young woman with Graves' hyperthyroidism.

Many counts were recorded for this clonotype. V is TRBV19 and J is TRBJ2-6; D not certain. CDR3 length equals 16 residues. V gave up 5 bases and J gave up 0 bases, with 11 bases separating them. Germline CDR1 LNHDA, CDR2 SQIVND (reference sequence). CDR3 sequence: CASSPLIDSGANVLTF. DNA of the CDR3: TGTGCCAGTAGTCCCCTGATCGACTCTGGGGCCAACGTCCTGACTTTC.

This chain joins TRBV29-1 and TRBJ1-4, with D perhaps matching TRBD1 (6 bases). This CDR3 region has 12 residues. V shed 5 bases and J shed 8 bases, with 12 bases lying between them. The V gene's germline CDR1 is SQVTM and CDR2 ANQGSEA. Here the CDR3 DNA reads TGCAGCGTTCAGGGGCAGGGGGAAAAACTGTTTTTT. It yields the protein CSVQGQGEKLFF.

This chain uses TRBV11-3 with TRBJ2-5; D is unresolved. The CDR3 consists of 15 residues. V lost 2 bases, J lost 2 bases, and 12 bases lay in between. The V gene's germline CDR1 is SGHNT and CDR2 YENEEA. The CDR3 sequence is CASSLNRAGQETQYF. The CDR3 DNA reads as TGTGCCAGCAGCTTAAATCGGGCCGGACAAGAGACCCAGTACTTC.

The rearrangement joins TRBV11-2 to TRBJ2-3; 12 positions agree with TRBD2. The CDR3 has 17 residues. The ends lost 8 bases at V and 3 bases at J; junction bases unmatched: 12. Germline V CDR1 and CDR2: SGHAT, FQNNGV. CDR3 amino acids: CASSPPVGTSGTDTQYF. The DNA of the CDR3 is TGTGCCAGCTCACCACCGGTAGGGACTAGCGGGACAGATACGCAGTATTTT.

The chain is built from TRBV19 and TRBJ1-1; TRBD1 is a possible D gene (5 bases). The CDR3 consists of 16 residues. CDR1 and CDR2 from the germline V gene are LNHDA and SQIVND (reference sequence). Between the trimmed V and J ends, which lost 7 bases and 1 base, there was a span of 19 bases. The CDR3 spells CASTSRERTSNTEAFF. CDR3 sequence (DNA): TGTGCCAGTACCTCAAGGGAGAGGACATCGAACACTGAAGCTTTCTTT. The variable domain in full, with the rest retrieved from reference TRBV19 and TRBJ1-1, is DGGITQSPKYLFRKEGQNVTLSCEQNLNHDAMYWYRQDPGQGLRLIYYSQIVNDFQKGDIAEGYSVSREKKESFPLTVTSAQKNPTAFYLCASTSRERTSNTEAFFGQGTRLTVV.

The sample holds a few counts of this clonotype. As DNA, the CDR3 is TGTGCCAGCAGTTTATACACGGGATCCTACGAGCAGTACTTC. Protein sequence: CASSLYTGSYEQYF. V gene TRBV7-2 combines with J gene TRBJ2-7, with D possibly being TRBD2 (5 bases). V lost 6 bases to trimming and J lost 1 base, with 13 bases between them. Germline V CDR1 and CDR2: SGHTA, FQGNSA. The CDR3 contains 14 residues.

Note on this clonotype: Its ends do not fully match the called genes, so a read error is possible. The rearrangement joins TRBV24-1 to TRBJ2-1; maybe TRBD1 (5 bases). This CDR3 has 15 amino acids. Germline CDR1 is KGHDR and CDR2 is SFDVKD. In DNA, the CDR3 is TGTGCCACCGGTGATTTGGGGCAGAAAGACAATGAGCAGTTCTTC. Its translation: CATGDLGQKDNEQFF.

This clonotype was recorded once. A much larger clone is a single base away; this may be a read error. The CDR3 does not close with the conserved phenylalanine or tryptophan, likely indicating a read error. The gene calls are TRBV6-5 and TRBJ2-5, with D unclear. Looked up from germline, CDR1 is MNHEY and CDR2 is SVGAGI. CDR3 length equals 15 residues. V was pared by 2 bases and J by 2 bases, with 12 bases between. CDR3 nucleotide sequence: TGTGCCAGCAGTTACCCTAGGACGTGGCAAGAGACCCAGTACCTC. Amino acid sequence: CASSYPRTWQETQYL.

This chain joins TRBV20-1 and TRBJ1-4, with a tentative D call TRBD1 (5 bases). V lost 5 bases and J lost 4, with 14 bases in between. The germline CDR1 and CDR2 sequences are DFQATT and SNEGSKA (reference sequence). CDR3 length: 14 amino acids. The CDR3 is CSAPWDGVNEKLFF. CDR3 DNA sequence: TGCAGTGCTCCTTGGGACGGAGTTAATGAAAAACTGTTTTTT.

This chain joins TRBV5-1 and TRBJ1-1, with TRBD1 identical over 9 bases. The V gene's germline CDR1 is SGHRS and CDR2 YFSETQ. The CDR3 totals 16 residues. V lost 4 bases and J lost 2; bases outside the gene matches: 9. CDR3 nucleotide sequence: TGCGCCAGCAGCCCCCGGACAGGGGACTTTAACACTGAAGCTTTCTTT. The encoded protein is CASSPRTGDFNTEAFF.

This clonotype was observed at least ten times. V gene TRBV12-3 or TRBV12-4 combines with J gene TRBJ2-2, with 11 bases lining up with TRBD1. Trimming removed 5 bases from V and 5 bases from J; junction bases left unmatched: 7. CDR3 length equals 16 residues. CDR3 DNA: TGTGCCAGCAGTCCCTGGGGGACAGGGGGGACCGGGGAGCTGTTTTTT. Translating it yields CASSPWGTGGTGELFF.

The chain recombines TRBV7-6 with TRBJ1-2; D is unresolved. Germline V gene data show CDR1 as SGHVS and CDR2 as FNYEAQ. The V gene lost 1 base and the J gene lost 3 bases, with 9 bases spanning the gap. CDR3 size: 14 residues. Written as DNA, the CDR3 is TGTGCCAGCAGCTTAGTGGAGGGTGACTATGGCTACACCTTC. Protein sequence: CASSLVEGDYGYTF.

This rearrangement joins TRBV2 to TRBJ1-3, with D possibly being TRBD1 (5 bases). Germline V CDR1 and CDR2: SNHLY, FYNNEI. The V and J ends lost 6 bases and 0 bases respectively, with 18 bases between them. The CDR3 has 17 amino acids. The CDR3 region has the DNA TGTGCCAGCAGAGATGATCCGGGACCGTCCTCTGGAAACACCATATATTTT. Amino acid sequence: CASRDDPGPSSGNTIYF.

This clonotype was seen repeatedly, ten times or more. The J gene is TRBJ2-5, the V gene TRBV19, with 7 bases identical to TRBD2. In germline, CDR1 is LNHDA, CDR2 SQIVND (reference sequence). The CDR3 covers 15 residues. Losses at the gene ends were 5 bases for V and 1 base for J; bases not matched to a gene: 7. The CDR3 nucleotides read TGTGCCAGTAGTCCCCGGGCTAGCGGCCAAGAGACCCAGTACTTC. As protein: CASSPRASGQETQYF.

The chain couples TRBV20-1 to TRBJ2-1; 10 bases align to TRBD2. Germline V lookup: CDR1 DFQATT, CDR2 SNEGSKA (reference sequence). The V and J ends lost 6 bases and 5 bases, in that order; junction bases with no gene match: 4. The CDR3 is 13 residues long. Written as DNA, the CDR3 is TGCAGTGCGGGCGGACTAGCGGACAATGAGCAGTTCTTC. Protein sequence: CSAGGLADNEQFF.

This chain uses TRBV9 with TRBJ2-7; D tentatively fits TRBD1 or TRBD2 (5 bases each). V shed 2 bases and J shed 6 bases, with 12 bases lying between them. Germline V gives CDR1 SGDLS, CDR2 YYNGEE. This CDR3 is built from 13 residues. The CDR3: CASSVDWGIEQYF. DNA for the CDR3: TGTGCCAGCAGCGTTGACTGGGGGATCGAGCAGTACTTC. The entire variable domain, with the rest obtained from reference TRBV9 and TRBJ2-7, is as follows: DSGVTQTPKHLITATGQRVTLRCSPRSGDLSVYWYQQSLDQGLQFLIQYYNGEERAKGNILERFSAQQFPDLHSELNLSSLELGDSALYFCASSVDWGIEQYFGPGTRLTVT.

This clonotype occurred once. The CDR3 loop reads CASYLGQGGQPQHF. The CDR3 DNA follows: TGTGCCAGTTACTTGGGACAGGGAGGACAGCCCCAGCATTTT. This sequence joins TRBV19 and TRBJ1-5; 9 bases agree with TRBD1. This CDR3 is built from 14 residues. V dropped 8 bases and J dropped 7; count of bases not matched to a gene: 9. Germline lookup yields CDR1 LNHDA and CDR2 SQIVND (reference sequence).

This clonotype was detected ten times or more. The chain uses TRBV7-2 and TRBJ2-7; D is unclear. Germline values: CDR1 SGHTA, CDR2 FQGNSA. The CDR3 is 14 amino acids. V lost 1 base and J 7 bases, leaving 14 bases between the germline ends. CDR3 protein: CASSLDQVVVEQYF. The CDR3 coding sequence is TGTGCCAGCAGCTTAGACCAGGTGGTTGTGGAGCAGTACTTC. The full variable domain, rest sourced from reference TRBV7-2 and TRBJ2-7, is GAGVSQSPSNKVTEKGKDVELRCDPISGHTALYWYRQSLGQGLEFLIYFQGNSAPDKSGLPSDRFSAERTGGSVSTLTIQRTQQEDSAVYLCASSLDQVVVEQYFGPGTRLTVT.

This clonotype has a count of ten or more. J is TRBJ2-6 and V is TRBV20-1, with D unresolved. Trimming removed 2 bases from V and 0 bases from J, with 11 bases in between. The CDR3 length is 16 residues. Germline CDR1 reads DFQATT; CDR2 reads SNEGSKA (reference sequence). DNA for the CDR3: TGCAGTGCTAGAAGGCGACTCAGCTCTGGGGCCAACGTCCTGACTTTC. Its protein product is CSARRRLSSGANVLTF.

This clonotype was counted a few times. The chain combines TRBV28 with TRBJ2-7; D is undetermined. The length of the CDR3 is 13 residues. V was shortened by 3 bases and J by 0 bases, with 6 bases between the two germline ends. Germline V gives CDR1 MDHEN, CDR2 SYDVKM. In DNA form, the CDR3 reads TGTGCCAGCAGTTTCAGAAACTCCTACGAGCAGTACTTC. Protein product: CASSFRNSYEQYF.

The chain has TRBV10-3 and TRBJ1-2; D might be TRBD1 (5 bases). The CDR3 runs to 14 residues. CDR1 ENHRY and CDR2 SYGVKD come from the germline V gene. Deletions cut 6 bases from V and 2 bases from J, with 13 bases between. This CDR3 reads CAISGGGSNYGYTF. CDR3 in DNA: TGTGCCATCAGCGGCGGGGGATCGAACTATGGCTACACCTTC.

This chain uses TRBV20-1 with TRBJ2-3; possible D gene TRBD2, 6 bases. V dropped 6 bases and J dropped 0 bases, with 16 bases sitting between them. The CDR3 spans 15 residues. Germline assignment: CDR1 DFQATT and CDR2 SNEGSKA (reference sequence). The CDR3 loop reads CSAPDSGPSTDTQYF. In DNA, the CDR3 is TGCAGTGCCCCGGATAGCGGCCCAAGCACAGATACGCAGTATTTT.

This chain uses TRBV2 with TRBJ2-2, with 14 positions matching TRBD2. Trimming at V came to 4 bases and at J to 3 bases, leaving 1 base not matched to a gene. Germline values: CDR1 SNHLY, CDR2 FYNNEI. This CDR3 has 16 residues. The CDR3 here is CASSGGLAGDTGELFF. The CDR3, as DNA: TGTGCCAGCAGTGGGGGACTAGCGGGAGACACCGGGGAGCTGTTTTTT.

This clonotype was observed at least ten times. V gene TRBV12-3 or TRBV12-4 combines with J gene TRBJ2-5; D perhaps matches TRBD1 (6 bases). V was trimmed by 6 bases and J by 1 base, leaving 15 bases between them. The length of the CDR3 is 15 residues. CDR3 region: CASRGAALAQETQYF. For the CDR3, the DNA is TGTGCCAGCAGGGGGGCAGCGTTAGCCCAAGAGACCCAGTACTTC.

This clonotype was picked up many times. At one end the junction does not follow the germline gene, possibly because of a read error. The chain combines TRBV6-1 with TRBJ2-2, with 11 nucleotides matching TRBD1. This CDR3 region has 13 residues. Germline values: CDR1 MNHNS, CDR2 SASEGT. The CDR3 loop reads CASGTGGTGELFF. In nucleotides, the CDR3 is TGCGCCAGCGGGACAGGGGGGACCGGGGAGCTGTTTTTT.

The rearrangement links TRBV4-2 to TRBJ1-2; a possible D gene is TRBD1 (5 bases). Germline-derived CDR1 and CDR2 are LGHNA and YNFKEQ. V was cut by 1 base and J by 8 bases, with 17 bases left in between. The CDR3 has 15 residues. CDR3 sequence: CASSQGQTPSQGYTF. The CDR3 region has the DNA TGTGCCAGCAGCCAAGGACAGACCCCCTCACAAGGCTACACCTTC.

A note on this clonotype: A read error may produce the germline difference seen at one junction end. This chain uses TRBV5-1 with TRBJ1-4; 7 bases align to TRBD1. This CDR3 contains 16 residues. CDR1 is SGHRS and CDR2 is YFSETQ in the germline V gene. CDR3 coding DNA: TGTGCCAGCAGCTACAACAACAGACAGGGTGTTGAAAAACTGTTTTTT. Translating gives CASSYNNRQGVEKLFF.

The V and J genes are TRBV7-6 and TRBJ2-7; 7 bases fit TRBD1. The CDR3 is 15 residues long. V trimming: 2 bases; J trimming: 5 bases; junction bases outside the gene matches: 9. From germline, CDR1 is SGHVS and CDR2 FNYEAQ. In nucleotides, the CDR3 is TGTGCCAGCAGCTTACGTCCGGACAGGAGTAACGAGCAGTACTTC. This translates into CASSLRPDRSNEQYF.

This clonotype was seen many times. The chain employs TRBV12-3 or TRBV12-4 and TRBJ1-5; D might be TRBD1 (5 bases). The ends were cut back, 6 bases at V and 7 bases at J, with 16 bases in the middle. The CDR3 loop spans 14 amino acids. The CDR3 loop is CASSREGMGQPQHF. For the CDR3, the DNA is TGTGCCAGCAGCAGGGAAGGAATGGGGCAGCCCCAGCATTTT.

The J gene is TRBJ2-7, the V gene TRBV6-6; the D gene is possibly TRBD2 (6 bases). This CDR3 is 15 amino acids long. Trimming removed 5 bases at V and 2 bases at J, with 16 bases between. Germline CDR1 reads MNHNY; CDR2 reads SVGAGI (reference sequence). The CDR3 DNA sequence: TGTGCCAGCAGTGAGGTCGGCGGGGAACCCTACGAGCAGTACTTC. Translated: CASSEVGGEPYEQYF.

About this clonotype itself: Because the CDR3 is missing its conserved closing phenylalanine or tryptophan, this is likely a read error. Because the CDR3's place on the DNA is in doubt, the DNA is left out and the CDR3 is given as listed by TCRdb. The V gene is TRBV2, the J gene TRBJ1-3. Both ends counted, the CDR3 spans 10 residues. Germline V gene lookup returns CDR1 SNHLY and CDR2 FYNNEI. CDR3 sequence: CASSEARAIK.

The V gene is TRBV25-1, the J gene TRBJ2-7; TRBD1 aligns across 8 bases. The CDR3 length is 13 residues. CDR1 is MGHDK and CDR2 is SYGVNS in the germline V gene. In nucleotides, the CDR3 is TGTGCTAGAGTAGTGCAGGGGGCAACCGAGCAGTACTTC. Encoded protein: CARVVQGATEQYF.